This record covers a single TCR beta chain. The antigen remains undetermined. Since no conserved phenylalanine or tryptophan closes the CDR3, a read error is the likely cause. CDR1 SGHKS and CDR2 YYEKEE come from the germline V gene (reference sequence). CDR3 length: 17 residues. V was clipped by 0 bases and J by 10 bases, with 20 bases between them. The sample belongs to a study of tumor and adjacent non-tumor tissue in lung cancer. As for the study in general: Stage I to III disease affected some 11 men and roughly 5 women aged roughly 31 to 80. On average, productive TCRbeta reads reached about 4.2 million per sample. The study's findings and limits: Compared with tumor, normal lung showed significantly lower TCR diversity. In normal lung, the top 100 clones were significantly more dominant than in tumor.

TCRbeta libraries were built with three rounds of nested PCR, modified from ARM-PCR. Via MiXCR, TCRdb re-called the multiplex PCR reads, giving one row per CDR3 protein. The sample lists fewer than 120,000 distinct CDR3 sequences; over 75% were seen once. RNA was extracted from bulk tissue without any cell sorting. This TCR derives from a man in his 70s with non-small cell lung cancer. Sequencing was done on a sample of lung tumor tissue. V is TRBV5-5 and J is TRBJ2-6; possibly TRBD2 for D (6 bases). The CDR3 nucleotides read TGTGCCAGCAGCTTGGCCGATAGATTCTCTGGGACTAACGTCCTGACTTAC. Translating gives CASSLADRFSGTNVLTY.